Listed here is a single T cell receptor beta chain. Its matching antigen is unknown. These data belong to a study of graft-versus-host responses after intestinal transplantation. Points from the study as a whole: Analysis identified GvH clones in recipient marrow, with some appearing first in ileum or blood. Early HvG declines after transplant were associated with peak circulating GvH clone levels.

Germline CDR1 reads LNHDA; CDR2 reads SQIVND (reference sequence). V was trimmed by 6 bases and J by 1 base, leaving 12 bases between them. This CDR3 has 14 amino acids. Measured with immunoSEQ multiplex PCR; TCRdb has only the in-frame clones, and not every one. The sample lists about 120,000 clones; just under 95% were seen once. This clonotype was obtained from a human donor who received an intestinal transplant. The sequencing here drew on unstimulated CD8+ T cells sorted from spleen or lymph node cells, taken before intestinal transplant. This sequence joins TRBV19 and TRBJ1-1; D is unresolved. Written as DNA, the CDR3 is TGTGCCAGTAGCCCCGAGGAGGGGAACACTGAAGCTTTCTTT. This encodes CASSPEEGNTEAFF.